This TCR beta chain was obtained from a study of shared T cell receptors in the human thymus. The CDR3 covers 16 residues. CDR1 and CDR2 from the germline V gene are SSHAT and FNYEAQ (reference sequence). Sequencing was performed with immunoSEQ multiplex PCR; in TCRdb, only in-frame clones are kept and a portion is missing. In the table there are more than 550,000 clones, around 87% of which are singletons. To note about this clone: The junction departs from germline at one end; a sequencing error may be responsible.

The same specimen was also included in a second study, on human thymus T cells. That work adds: Donors were healthy Finnish babies undergoing corrective operations for congenital heart defects. Thymic and blood repertoires seemed to favor certain V and J genes.

The TCR was taken from a boy less than two years old with a congenital heart defect. Sample: thymocytes. The chain uses TRBV7-7 and TRBJ2-7; D is perhaps TRBD1 (6 bases). The CDR3 bases are TGTGCTAGCAGCTTAGTCAGGGGACGGACTGTCCACGAGCAGTACTTC. Translation: CASSLVRGRTVHEQYF.